Listed below are T cell receptor beta chains from one sample, sequenced in a study of Tregs in tolerant kidney transplant recipients. TCRdb's table, derived via immunoSEQ multiplex PCR, lists solely in-frame clones and lacks some. The sample consists of around 64,000 clones, about 90% of them appearing once. Here the sequenced sample was CD4+ T cells from blood (PBMCs), taken 6 months after the transplant. These TCRs come from a human patient who received a combined kidney and bone marrow transplant. Some T cells may have come from the graft donor. The CDR3 runs from the conserved cysteine through the conserved F or W. The D gene is left open where the match is weak. Clone size is shown for a subset of rows, as once, few, many or a class of expanded clone.

j_gene	v_gene	d_gene	len	abundance	CDR3nt	CDR3aa
TRBJ2-5	TRBV25-1	-	14	few	TGTGCCAGCAGTGAGGTTCAGGGGATCAAGACCCAGTACTTC	CASSEVQGIKTQYF
TRBJ2-1	TRBV5-1	TRBD2	15	-	TGCGCCAGCAGCAGGACTAGCGGGACATACAATGAGCAGTTCTTC	CASSRTSGTYNEQFF
TRBJ2-7	TRBV13	TRBD2	15	-	TGTGCCAGCAGCTCGAAGACTAGCGGGACCTACGAGCAGTACTTC	CASSSKTSGTYEQYF
TRBJ2-4	TRBV19	TRBD2	17	-	TGTGCCAGTAGCTTAGCGGGATCGAGCCTAGCCAAAAACATTCAGTACTTC	CASSLAGSSLAKNIQYF
TRBJ2-1	TRBV5-1	TRBD2	19	-	TGCGCCAGCAGCTTGTCCCCGGGACGAGGGACTAGCGGGAGCGATGAGCAGTTCTTC	CASSLSPGRGTSGSDEQFF
TRBJ2-3	TRBV4-2	-	17	once	TGTGCCAGCAGCCAAGATGCCCTGTTCGAGGTAACAGATACGCAGTATTTT	CASSQDALFEVTDTQYF
TRBJ1-1	TRBV19	-	14	-	TGTGCCAGTAGTATCTGGCAGACTAACACTGAAGCTTTCTTT	CASSIWQTNTEAFF
TRBJ2-7	TRBV9	-	15	once	TGTGCCAGCAGCGTAGGACCGGATCCTGACTACGAGCAGTACTTC	CASSVGPDPDYEQYF
TRBJ2-2	TRBV27	TRBD1	16	-	TGTGCCAGCAGCCATCCGGGACAGGGCTATAGCGGGGAGCTGTTTTTT	CASSHPGQGYSGELFF
TRBJ2-5	TRBV7-2	-	12	-	TGTGCCAGCAGCGTAAACCAAGAGACCCAGTACTTC	CASSVNQETQYF
TRBJ1-3	TRBV18	-	16	-	TGTGCCAGCTCCCCGCGCGGGCCTAACTCTGGAAACACCATATATTTT	CASSPRGPNSGNTIYF